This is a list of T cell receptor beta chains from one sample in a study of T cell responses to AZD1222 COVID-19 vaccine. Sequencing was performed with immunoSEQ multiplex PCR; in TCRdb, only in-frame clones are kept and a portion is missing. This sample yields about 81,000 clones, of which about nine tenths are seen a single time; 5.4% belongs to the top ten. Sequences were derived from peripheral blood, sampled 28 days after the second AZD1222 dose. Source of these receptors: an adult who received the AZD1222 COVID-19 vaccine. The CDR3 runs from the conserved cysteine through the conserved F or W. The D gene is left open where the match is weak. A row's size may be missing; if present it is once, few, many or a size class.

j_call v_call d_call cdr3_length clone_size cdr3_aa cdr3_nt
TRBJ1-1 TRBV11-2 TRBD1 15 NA CASSFDTGVNTEAFF TGTGCCAGCAGCTTTGATACAGGGGTGAACACTGAAGCTTTCTTT
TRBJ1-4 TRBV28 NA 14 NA CASSSRGGNEKLFF TGTGCCAGCAGTTCGAGAGGGGGGAATGAAAAACTGTTTTTT
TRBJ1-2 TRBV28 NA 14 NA CASRGAGTNYGYTF TGTGCCAGCAGGGGCGCTGGAACTAACTATGGCTACACCTTC
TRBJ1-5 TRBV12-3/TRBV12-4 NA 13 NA CASSTGPPQPQHF TGTGCCAGCAGTACAGGACCCCCCCAGCCCCAGCATTTT
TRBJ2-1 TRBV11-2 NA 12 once CASSLGYNEQFF TGTGCCAGCAGCTTAGGGTACAATGAGCAGTTCTTC
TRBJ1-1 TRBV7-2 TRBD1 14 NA CASSERQGWTEAFF TGTGCCAGCAGCGAAAGACAGGGGTGGACTGAAGCTTTCTTT
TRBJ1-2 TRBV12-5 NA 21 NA CASGLVGQSSGTRGLVYGYTF TGTGCTAGTGGTTTGGTCGGACAGTCGTCCGGGACGAGAGGGTTGGTCTATGGCTACACCTTC
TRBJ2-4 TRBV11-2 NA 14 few CASSSRLAKNIQYF TGTGCCAGCAGCTCAAGATTAGCCAAAAACATTCAGTACTTC
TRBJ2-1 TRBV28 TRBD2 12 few CASSLTSGGLFF TGTGCCAGCAGTTTGACTAGCGGGGGTTTATTCTTC
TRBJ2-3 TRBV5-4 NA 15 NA CASSLGTRRGDTQYF TGTGCCAGCAGCTTGGGAACCCGCCGGGGCGATACGCAGTATTTT
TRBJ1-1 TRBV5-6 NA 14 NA CASSLTGGRTEAFF TGTGCCAGCAGCTTGACTGGGGGGAGGACTGAAGCTTTCTTT
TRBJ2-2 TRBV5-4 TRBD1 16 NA CASSSRTGPNTGELFF TGTGCCAGCAGCTCTAGGACAGGGCCGAACACCGGGGAGCTGTTTTTT
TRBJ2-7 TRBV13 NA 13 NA CASSRQLTYEQYF TGTGCCAGCAGCCGACAGCTAACCTACGAGCAGTACTTC
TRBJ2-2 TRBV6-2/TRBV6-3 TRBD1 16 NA CASSPGQGAGFGELFF TGTGCCAGCAGCCCTGGACAGGGGGCGGGGTTCGGGGAGCTGTTTTTT
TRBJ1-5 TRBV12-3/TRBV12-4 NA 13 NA CASSFGADQPQHF TGTGCCAGCAGTTTCGGGGCCGATCAGCCCCAGCATTTT
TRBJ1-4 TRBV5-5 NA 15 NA CASSQPVGINEKLFF TGTGCCAGCAGCCAACCGGTGGGGATTAATGAAAAACTGTTTTTT
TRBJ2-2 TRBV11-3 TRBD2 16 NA CASSSLAGKNTGELFF TGTGCCAGCAGCTCTCTAGCGGGGAAGAACACCGGGGAGCTGTTTTTT
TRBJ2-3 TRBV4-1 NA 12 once CASSPPLEPQYF TGCGCCAGCAGCCCCCCGCTAGAACCGCAGTATTTT
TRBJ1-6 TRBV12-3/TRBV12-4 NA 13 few CASSSSYNSPLHF TGTGCCAGCAGTTCGAGTTATAATTCACCCCTCCACTTT
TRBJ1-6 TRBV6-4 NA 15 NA CASSEGTTNNSPLHF TGTGCCAGCAGTGAAGGGACAACAAATAATTCACCCCTCCACTTT
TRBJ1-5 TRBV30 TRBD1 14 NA CAWSAGGRIQPQHF TGTGCCTGGAGTGCAGGGGGAAGGATTCAGCCCCAGCATTTT
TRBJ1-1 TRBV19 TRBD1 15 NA CASSWGQGKNTEAFF TGTGCCAGTAGTTGGGGACAGGGGAAGAACACTGAAGCTTTCTTT
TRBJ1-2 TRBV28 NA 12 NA CASSFLLYGYTF TGTGCCAGCAGTTTCCTACTCTATGGCTACACCTTC
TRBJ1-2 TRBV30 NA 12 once CAWSPPGYGYTF TGTGCCTGGAGTCCCCCGGGGTATGGCTACACCTTC
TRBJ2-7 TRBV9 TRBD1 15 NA CASSASGTDLYEQYF TGTGCCAGCAGCGCTTCCGGGACAGATTTATACGAGCAGTACTTC
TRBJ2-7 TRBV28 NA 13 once CASSLTPQGEQYF TGTGCCAGCAGTTTAACCCCCCAGGGGGAGCAGTACTTC